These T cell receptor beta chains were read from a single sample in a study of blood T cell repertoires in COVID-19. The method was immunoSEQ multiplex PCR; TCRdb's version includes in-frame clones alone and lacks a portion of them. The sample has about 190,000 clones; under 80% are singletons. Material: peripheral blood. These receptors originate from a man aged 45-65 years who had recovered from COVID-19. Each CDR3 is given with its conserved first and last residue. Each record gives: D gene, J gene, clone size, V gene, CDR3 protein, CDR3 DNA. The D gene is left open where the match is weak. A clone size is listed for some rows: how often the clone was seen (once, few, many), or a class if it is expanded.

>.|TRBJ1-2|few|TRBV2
CASSEGSSRTF
TGTGCCAGCAGTGAAGGGTCGAGTCGCACCTTC
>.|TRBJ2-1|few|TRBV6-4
CASSDSTSWSNEQFF
TGTGCCAGCAGTGACTCGACTAGTTGGTCCAATGAGCAGTTCTTC
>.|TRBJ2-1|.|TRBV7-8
CASSLTVQGLENEQFF
TGTGCCAGCAGCTTAACGGTCCAGGGTTTGGAGAATGAGCAGTTCTTC
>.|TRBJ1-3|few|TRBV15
CATSRDLTASGNTIYF
TGTGCCACCAGCAGAGATCTGACAGCCTCTGGAAACACCATATATTTT
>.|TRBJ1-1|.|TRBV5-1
CASSTRGRDTEAFF
TGCGCCAGCAGCACCAGGGGCAGGGACACTGAAGCTTTCTTT
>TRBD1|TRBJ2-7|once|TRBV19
CASSAPTGTYEQYF
TGTGCCAGTAGTGCTCCGACAGGGACCTACGAGCAGTACTTC
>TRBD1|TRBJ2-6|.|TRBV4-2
CASSQGDRGGSGANVLTF
TGTGCCAGCAGCCAGGGGGACAGGGGAGGCTCTGGGGCCAACGTCCTGACTTTC
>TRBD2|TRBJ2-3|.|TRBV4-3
CASSQESLAGTDTQYF
TGCGCCAGCAGCCAAGAGAGCCTAGCGGGCACAGATACGCAGTATTTT
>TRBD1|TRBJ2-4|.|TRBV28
CASSFPQGARAKNIQYF
TGTGCCAGCAGTTTCCCACAGGGGGCGCGGGCCAAAAACATTCAGTACTTC
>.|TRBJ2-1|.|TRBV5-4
CASSLLVGVGEQFF
TGTGCCAGCAGCTTGTTAGTGGGAGTGGGTGAGCAGTTCTTC
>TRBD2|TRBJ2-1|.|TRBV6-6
CASTPRSGRTLNEQFF
TGTGCCAGCACTCCACGCAGCGGGAGAACTCTGAATGAGCAGTTCTTC
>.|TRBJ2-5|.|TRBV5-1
CASSLAGGETQYF
TGCGCCAGCAGCTTGGCCGGTGGAGAGACCCAGTACTTC
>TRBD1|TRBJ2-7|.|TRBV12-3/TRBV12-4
CASSARTGGEQYF
TGTGCCAGCAGTGCCCGGACAGGAGGCGAGCAGTACTTC
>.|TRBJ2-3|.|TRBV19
CASSIGLRVGDTQYF
TGTGCCAGTAGTATCGGGCTCAGGGTCGGAGATACGCAGTATTTT
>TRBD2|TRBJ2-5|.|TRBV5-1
CASSLAGGGETQYF
TGCGCCAGCAGCTTGGCTGGGGGAGGGGAGACCCAGTACTTC
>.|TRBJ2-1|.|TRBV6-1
CASSELGGVYNEQFF
TGTGCCAGCAGTGAATTGGGCGGGGTCTACAATGAGCAGTTCTTC
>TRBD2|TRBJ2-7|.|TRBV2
CASGELAGGYEQYF
TGTGCCAGCGGGGAACTAGCGGGAGGGTACGAGCAGTACTTC
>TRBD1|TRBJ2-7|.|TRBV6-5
CASSGQGRGPYEQYF
TGTGCCAGCAGCGGACAGGGTAGGGGCCCCTACGAGCAGTACTTC
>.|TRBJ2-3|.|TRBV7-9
CASSFETNTDTQYF
TGTGCCAGCAGCTTTGAGACTAACACAGATACGCAGTATTTT
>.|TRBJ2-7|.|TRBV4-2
CASSQVEDEQYF
TGTGCCAGCAGCCAAGTTGAGGACGAGCAGTACTTC
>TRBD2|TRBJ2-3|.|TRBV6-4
CASSKLAEGTDTQYF
TGTGCCAGCAGCAAGCTAGCGGAGGGCACAGATACGCAGTATTTT
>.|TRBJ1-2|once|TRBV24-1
CATSDSGTPYGYTF
TGTGCCACCAGTGATTCCGGGACACCCTATGGCTACACCTTC
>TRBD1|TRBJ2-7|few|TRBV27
CASSLTGTYEQYF
TGTGCCAGCAGTTTGACAGGGACCTACGAGCAGTACTTC
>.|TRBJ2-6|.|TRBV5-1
CASSLGATVSSGANVLTF
TGCGCCAGCAGCTTGGGTGCGACAGTTAGCTCTGGGGCCAACGTCCTGACTTTC
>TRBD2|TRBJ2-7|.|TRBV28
CASSLSGWGLAGVRDYEQYF
TGTGCCAGCAGTTTATCGGGTTGGGGACTAGCGGGGGTGAGAGACTACGAGCAGTACTTC
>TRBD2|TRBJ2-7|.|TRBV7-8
CASSTYGGTYEQYF
TGTGCCAGCAGCACATACGGGGGGACCTACGAGCAGTACTTC
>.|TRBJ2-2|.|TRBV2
CASSGGPNTGELFF
TGTGCCAGCAGTGGGGGGCCAAACACCGGGGAGCTGTTTTTT
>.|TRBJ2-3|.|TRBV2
CASIRGTRDTQYF
TGTGCCAGCATACGAGGAACCCGGGATACGCAGTATTTT
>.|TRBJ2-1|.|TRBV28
CASSAYTPNNEQFF
TGTGCCAGCAGTGCTTACACGCCGAACAATGAGCAGTTCTTC
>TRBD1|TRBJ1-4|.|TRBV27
CASSLGQGRPSNEKLFF
TGTGCCAGCAGTTTGGGACAGGGACGCCCCTCTAATGAAAAACTGTTTTTT
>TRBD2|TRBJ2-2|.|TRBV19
CASSIRTSVAGELFF
TGTGCCAGTAGTATCCGGACTAGCGTCGCCGGGGAGCTGTTTTTT